The clone carrying this T cell receptor (beta chain) was seen ten or more times. Its antigen is undetermined. Via MiXCR, TCRdb re-called the reads, giving one row per CDR3 protein. The data show about 400,000 distinct CDR3 sequences, 18% seen once. The record originates from a study of T cell repertoires in cytomegalovirus infection. Looking at the study overall: Evidence of both CMV infection and a matching HLA type came from public TCR beta signatures. Study-level points and caveats: HLA-C-restricted, CMV-specific TCR beta clonotypes were dominant ex vivo. Public TCR beta family frequency separated CMV-and-HLA carriers, including in an independent cohort.

After removal of 5 bases from V and 7 bases from J, the junction contained 6 bases not matched to a gene. The CDR3 extends over 14 amino acids. The germline V gene encodes CDR1 MNHNS and CDR2 SASEGT. The sample was PBMCs. This receptor was taken from a human donor in good health (CMV status not recorded). Some clones in this sample may be carry-over from other donors' samples. This chain uses TRBV6-1 with TRBJ2-1; 9 bases fit TRBD2. The CDR3 region is CASSPGLAPNEQFF. The DNA for the CDR3 is TGTGCCAGCAGTCCGGGACTAGCTCCGAATGAGCAGTTCTTC.